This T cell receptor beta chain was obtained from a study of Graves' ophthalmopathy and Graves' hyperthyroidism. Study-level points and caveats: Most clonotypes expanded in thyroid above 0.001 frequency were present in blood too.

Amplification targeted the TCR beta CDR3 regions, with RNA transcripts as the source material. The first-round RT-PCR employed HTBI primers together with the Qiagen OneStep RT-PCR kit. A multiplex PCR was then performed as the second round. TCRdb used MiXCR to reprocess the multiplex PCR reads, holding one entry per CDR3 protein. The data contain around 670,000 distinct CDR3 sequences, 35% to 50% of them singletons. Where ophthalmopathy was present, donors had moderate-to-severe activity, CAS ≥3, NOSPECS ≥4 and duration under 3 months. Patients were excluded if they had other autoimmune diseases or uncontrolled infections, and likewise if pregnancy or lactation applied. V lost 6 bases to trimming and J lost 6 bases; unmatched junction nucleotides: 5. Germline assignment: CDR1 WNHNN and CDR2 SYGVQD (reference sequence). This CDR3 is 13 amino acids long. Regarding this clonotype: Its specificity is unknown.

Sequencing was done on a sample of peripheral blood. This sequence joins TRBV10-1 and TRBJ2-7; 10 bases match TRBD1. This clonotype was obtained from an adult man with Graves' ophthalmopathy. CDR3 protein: CASSRDRGLEQYF. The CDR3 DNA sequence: TGCGCCAGCAGCCGGGACAGGGGACTCGAGCAGTACTTC.